The table lists the clone carrying this T cell receptor beta chain with a few counts. Its antigen is currently unknown. The germline V gene encodes CDR1 SGHDN and CDR2 FVKESK. V was trimmed by 0 bases and J by 6 bases, leaving 8 bases between them. This CDR3 spans 13 amino acids. cDNA synthesis used the whole RNA isolate, giving expressed TCRB sequences. Assay: immunoSEQ multiplex PCR; the TCRdb copy retains only in-frame clones and omits some. Of roughly 300,000 clones listed, 14% are singletons. The data are from a study of beta chain features in type 1 diabetes. Study information: Patient and healthy donor groups were alike in age, gender and cell yields. Regarding the study as a whole: People with Type 1 diabetes carried modestly yet significantly shorter TCRB CDR3s in all four CD4+ subsets.

The sequence was obtained from a young man in good health. This sequence joins TRBV14 and TRBJ1-2; D is unclear. Sequencing was done on a sample of central memory CD4+ T cells from blood. The CDR3 DNA is TGTGCCAGCAGCCAAGATTCGAGGCATGGCTACACCTTC. Its translation is CASSQDSRHGYTF. Filled out from reference TRBV14 and TRBJ1-2, the complete variable domain reads EAGVTQFPSHSVIEKGQTVTLRCDPISGHDNLYWYRRVMGKEIKFLLHFVKESKQDESGMPNNRFLAERTGGTYSTLKVQPAELEDSGVYFCASSQDSRHGYTFGSGTRLTVV.